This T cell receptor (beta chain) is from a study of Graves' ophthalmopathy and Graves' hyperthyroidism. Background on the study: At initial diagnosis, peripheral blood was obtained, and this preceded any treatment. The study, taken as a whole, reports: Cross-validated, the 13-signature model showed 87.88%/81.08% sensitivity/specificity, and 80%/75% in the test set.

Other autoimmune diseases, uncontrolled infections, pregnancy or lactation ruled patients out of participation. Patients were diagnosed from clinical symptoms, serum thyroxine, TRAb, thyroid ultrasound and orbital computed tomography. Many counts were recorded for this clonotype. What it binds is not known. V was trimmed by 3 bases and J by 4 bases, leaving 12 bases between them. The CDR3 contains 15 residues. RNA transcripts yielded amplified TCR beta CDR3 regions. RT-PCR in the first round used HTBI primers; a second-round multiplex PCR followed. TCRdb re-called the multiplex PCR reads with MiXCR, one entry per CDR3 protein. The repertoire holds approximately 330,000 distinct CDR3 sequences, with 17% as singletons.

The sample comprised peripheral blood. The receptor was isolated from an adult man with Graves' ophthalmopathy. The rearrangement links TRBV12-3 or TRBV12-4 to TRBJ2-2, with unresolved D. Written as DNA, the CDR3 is TGTGCCAGCAGTTTGCTCGCCCCGGGCACCGGGGAGCTGTTTTTT. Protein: CASSLLAPGTGELFF.